Listed below are T cell receptor beta chains from one sample, sequenced in a study of metastatic and nonmetastatic thyroid tumors. MiXCR was used by TCRdb to re-call the PCR reads. The table lists about 21,000 clones, around 30% of them singletons, with about a fifth in the top ten. Input material: blood. The receptors come from a female donor with papillary thyroid cancer or a benign thyroid nodule (not recorded which). Some clones in this sample may be carry-over from other donors' samples. CDR3s include the opening cysteine and the closing phenylalanine or tryptophan. The order of the fields is J gene, clone size, D gene, V gene, CDR3 protein, CDR3 DNA. The D gene is left open where the match is weak. Only some rows state a clone size, as once, few, many or a class for expanded clones.

>TRBJ1-6|NA|TRBD1|TRBV6-1
CASSVSSGGNSPLHF
TGTGCCAGCAGTGTTTCGTCAGGGGGAAATTCACCCCTCCACTTT
>TRBJ1-1|many|NA|TRBV10-3
CAITSRGENTEAFF
TGTGCCATCACTTCGAGGGGGGAGAACACTGAAGCTTTCTTT
>TRBJ2-1|NA|TRBD1|TRBV20-1
CSAREQGWEQFF
TGCAGTGCTAGAGAACAGGGGTGGGAGCAGTTCTTC
>TRBJ2-7|NA|NA|TRBV15
CATSRGANPYEQYF
TGTGCCACCAGCAGAGGGGCCAACCCTTACGAGCAGTACTTC
>TRBJ1-3|many|NA|TRBV20-1
CSARGDGNSGNTIYF
TGCAGTGCTAGAGGGGACGGGAACTCTGGAAACACCATATATTTT
>TRBJ2-5|many|TRBD2|TRBV20-1
CSALHQRGQETQYF
TGCAGTGCTCTCCACCAGCGGGGGCAAGAGACCCAGTACTTC
>TRBJ2-7|many|NA|TRBV2
CASSVVEQYF
TGTGCCAGCAGTGTGGTCGAGCAGTACTTC
>TRBJ1-5|once|NA|TRBV20-1
CSATFILAKQPQHF
TGCAGTGCTACATTCATCTTAGCGAAGCAGCCCCAGCATTTT
>TRBJ2-3|medium-sized|TRBD1|TRBV7-8
CASSLVGDREYTDTQYF
TGTGCCAGCAGCTTAGTGGGAGACAGGGAATACACAGATACGCAGTATTTT
>TRBJ2-5|many|NA|TRBV5-1
CASSTTSGGRETQYF
TGCGCCAGCAGTACGACCAGTGGGGGGCGAGAGACCCAGTACTTC
>TRBJ1-2|many|NA|TRBV4-3
CASSQDGTGYYGYTF
TGCGCCAGCAGCCAAGATGGAACAGGGTACTATGGCTACACCTTC
>TRBJ1-1|NA|NA|TRBV25-1
CASSESLVGNTEAFF
TGTGCCAGCAGTGAATCTTTGGTAGGGAACACTGAAGCTTTCTTT
>TRBJ1-5|many|NA|TRBV6-2/TRBV6-3
CASSTDYNQPQHF
TGTGCCAGCAGTACAGACTACAATCAGCCCCAGCATTTT
>TRBJ2-1|many|NA|TRBV19
CASRGGLASYNGQFF
TGTGCCAGTAGGGGGGGACTCGCCTCCTACAATGGGCAGTTCTTC
>TRBJ2-7|NA|NA|TRBV7-2
CASSRSGTAYEQYF
TGTGCCAGCAGCCGAAGTGGTACTGCCTACGAGCAGTACTTC
>TRBJ2-7|once|TRBD1|TRBV20-1
CSAIPGTGFDEQYF
TGCAGTGCTATACCGGGGACAGGGTTCGACGAGCAGTACTTC
>TRBJ2-7|few|NA|TRBV6-2/TRBV6-3
CASSRLYEQYF
TGTGCCAGCAGTAGACTATACGAGCAGTACTTC
>TRBJ2-7|many|NA|TRBV2
CASSAPPGEQYF
TGTGCCAGCAGCGCACCCCCGGGGGAGCAGTACTTC
>TRBJ2-7|NA|TRBD2|TRBV11-2
CASSLDLADDEQYF
TGTGCCAGCAGCTTAGATCTAGCGGACGACGAGCAGTACTTC
>TRBJ1-6|NA|TRBD1|TRBV11-2
CASSLVGRGNAPLHF
TGTGCCAGCAGCTTAGTCGGCAGGGGGAATGCACCCCTCCACTTT
>TRBJ1-4|few|TRBD1|TRBV4-1
CASSQDFSLQGREKLFF
TGCGCCAGCAGCCAAGACTTCAGCTTACAGGGGCGAGAAAAACTGTTTTTT
>TRBJ2-7|many|NA|TRBV10-3
CATSHGRTDYEQYF
TGTGCCACCAGCCACGGACGGACAGACTACGAGCAGTACTTC
>TRBJ2-2|medium-sized|TRBD1|TRBV19
CASSRGTGTNGELFF
TGTGCCAGTAGTCGCGGGACAGGGACTAACGGGGAGCTGTTTTTT
>TRBJ1-1|many|NA|TRBV12-3/TRBV12-4
CASGLGTEAFF
TGTGCCAGCGGACTCGGGACTGAAGCTTTCTTT
>TRBJ1-3|many|NA|TRBV10-2
CASRDGYSGNTIYF
TGCGCCAGTAGAGACGGATACTCTGGAAACACCATATATTTT
>TRBJ2-7|few|NA|TRBV6-1
CASSDGSGDEQYF
TGTGCCAGCAGTGACGGGAGTGGGGACGAGCAGTACTTC
>TRBJ2-7|many|TRBD1|TRBV5-4
CASSLDRRGQAYEQYF
TGTGCCAGCAGCTTGGATCGCAGGGGGCAAGCCTACGAGCAGTACTTC
>TRBJ1-5|NA|NA|TRBV19
CASRSPRVDQPQHF
TGTGCCAGTAGATCCCCGAGGGTAGATCAGCCCCAGCATTTT
>TRBJ1-2|NA|NA|TRBV4-3
CASSQEQGEYGYTF
TGCGCCAGCAGCCAGGAACAGGGCGAATATGGCTACACCTTC
>TRBJ2-7|NA|NA|TRBV11-2
CASSLDLGEFYEQYF
TGTGCCAGCAGCTTAGATCTGGGAGAATTCTACGAGCAGTACTTC
>TRBJ2-2|NA|TRBD1|TRBV5-5
CASSPATGLTGELFF
TGTGCCAGCAGCCCCGCGACAGGGCTCACCGGGGAGCTGTTTTTT
>TRBJ2-7|many|TRBD2|TRBV20-1
CSARVAGAYEQYF
TGCAGTGCTAGAGTAGCGGGAGCCTACGAGCAGTACTTC
>TRBJ2-2|many|NA|TRBV5-6
CASSLVSSYTGELFF
TGTGCCAGCAGCTTGGTATCTAGTTACACCGGGGAGCTGTTTTTT
>TRBJ1-2|NA|NA|TRBV7-9
CASSSGTTPYGYTF
TGTGCCAGCAGCTCTGGGACAACGCCCTATGGCTACACCTTC
>TRBJ1-2|NA|TRBD1|TRBV19
CASRKTGGNYGYTF
TGTGCCAGTAGGAAGACAGGGGGTAACTATGGCTACACCTTC
>TRBJ2-3|NA|NA|TRBV4-2
CASSQKRTFSTDTQYF
TGTGCCAGCAGCCAAAAACGGACCTTTAGCACAGATACGCAGTATTTT
>TRBJ1-6|many|NA|TRBV6-4
CASIINSPLHF
TGTGCCAGCATCATAAATTCACCCCTCCACTTT
>TRBJ2-1|NA|TRBD2|TRBV6-9
CASSYWTSGRNEQFF
TGTGCCAGCAGTTATTGGACTAGCGGTAGGAATGAGCAGTTCTTC
>TRBJ1-1|many|NA|TRBV5-1
CASSLTTVNTEAFF
TGCGCCAGCAGCTTGACGACAGTGAACACTGAAGCTTTCTTT
>TRBJ2-7|medium-sized|NA|TRBV11-3
CASSLGFGAYEQYF
TGTGCCAGCAGCTTAGGATTCGGGGCGTACGAGCAGTACTTC
>TRBJ1-6|medium-sized|TRBD1|TRBV6-1
CATTPFAGQGHSPLHF
TGTGCCACTACGCCCTTCGCGGGACAGGGCCATTCACCCCTCCACTTT
>TRBJ2-7|many|NA|TRBV7-9
CASSSGRESSYEQYF
TGTGCCAGCAGTTCGGGACGAGAGAGCTCCTACGAGCAGTACTTC
>TRBJ2-5|few|NA|TRBV29-1
CSVGRLEETQYF
TGCAGCGTGGGCCGACTGGAAGAGACCCAGTACTTC
>TRBJ2-5|many|NA|TRBV5-4
CASSLVAQAQETQYF
TGTGCCAGCAGCTTGGTCGCACAAGCTCAAGAGACCCAGTACTTC
>TRBJ1-2|NA|TRBD1|TRBV19
CASRDRPYGYTF
TGTGCCAGCCGGGACAGGCCATATGGCTACACCTTC
>TRBJ2-7|many|TRBD2|TRBV5-1
CASSAGLAYEQYF
TGCGCCAGCAGCGCGGGACTAGCCTACGAGCAGTACTTC
>TRBJ1-5|few|NA|TRBV6-1
CASSGSNQPQHF
TGTGCCAGCAGTGGTAGCAATCAGCCCCAGCATTTT
>TRBJ1-2|many|TRBD1|TRBV4-3
CASSQNRGDYGYTF
TGCGCCAGCAGCCAAAACAGGGGGGACTATGGCTACACCTTC